In its sample, the clone carrying this TCR beta chain was seen once. Some clones are missing from TCRdb's copy, which holds only in-frame ones; the method was immunoSEQ multiplex PCR. This table has around 140,000 clones, more than 85% appearing once. This entry comes from a study of T cell responses to AZD1222 COVID-19 vaccine. The CDR3 runs to 15 residues. Trimming removed 5 bases at V and 1 base at J, with 12 bases between. Germline-derived CDR1 and CDR2 are PRHDT and FYEKMQ (reference sequence). The TCR originated in an adult in good health. The chain uses TRBV13 and TRBJ2-1; unclear D gene. Material: peripheral blood, obtained on day 0 of AZD1222 vaccination. For the CDR3, the DNA is TGTGCCAGCAGCCGATCCGTTGGGTCCTACAATGAGCAGTTCTTC. Translated: CASSRSVGSYNEQFF.